The rows below give T cell receptor beta chains drawn from one sample of a study of blood T cell repertoires in COVID-19. Clones were read by immunoSEQ multiplex PCR, and TCRdb kept only the in-frame ones, dropping some. The data contain fewer than 600,000 clones, roughly 90% of them singletons. What was sequenced was PBMCs or T cells enriched from blood (not recorded which). The receptors were gathered from a woman in her thirties or forties who had recovered from COVID-19. Each CDR3 is given with its conserved first and last residue. D genes are given only for firm matches. Clone sizes are given selectively: once, few, many, or a class where the clone is expanded.

D gene,V gene,clone size,J gene,CDR3 DNA,CDR3 protein
.,TRBV10-3,.,TRBJ1-3,TGTGCCACCCAGGGCTCTGGAAACACCATATATTTT,CATQGSGNTIYF
.,TRBV7-9,.,TRBJ1-3,TGTGCCAGCAGCTCGAACAGACAGTCAGGAAACACCATATATTTT,CASSSNRQSGNTIYF
TRBD2,TRBV28,.,TRBJ2-1,TGTGCCAGCAGTTTCCGGGGACTAGTAGACAATGAGCAGTTCTTC,CASSFRGLVDNEQFF
TRBD1,TRBV5-1,.,TRBJ2-7,TGCGCCAGCAGCTTCCGGGACAGGGCTTACGAGCAGTACTTC,CASSFRDRAYEQYF
.,TRBV9,.,TRBJ2-7,TGTGCCAGCAGCAGCGAAAAAGTGGCGGGAAGTCCAGGCGAGCAGTACTTC,CASSSEKVAGSPGEQYF
.,TRBV6-2/TRBV6-3,.,TRBJ1-5,TGTGCCAGCAGTTACCAGGGAGGCTTAGCAAGTCAGCCCCAGCATTTT,CASSYQGGLASQPQHF
TRBD2,TRBV28,.,TRBJ2-3,TGTGCCAGCACCAATGCGCGGGAGAACCATGCAGATACGCAGTATTTT,CASTNARENHADTQYF
.,TRBV6-5,.,TRBJ1-3,TGTGCCAGCAGACTAGACTCTGGAAACACCATATATTTT,CASRLDSGNTIYF
.,TRBV6-5,.,TRBJ1-2,TGTGCCAGCACCGTCGGGACACTATATGGCTACACCTTC,CASTVGTLYGYTF
TRBD1,TRBV5-5,few,TRBJ1-4,TGTGCCAGCAGCTTGTGGACAGGGGATGAAAAACTGTTTTTT,CASSLWTGDEKLFF
TRBD1,TRBV18,.,TRBJ2-7,TGTGCCAGCTCACCAGACAGGGGAGGCTACGAGCAGTACTTC,CASSPDRGGYEQYF
TRBD1,TRBV6-5,many,TRBJ1-1,TGTGCCAGCAGTTACGGACAGGGGAACACTGAAGCTTTCTTT,CASSYGQGNTEAFF
.,TRBV11-2,.,TRBJ2-7,TGTGCCAGCAGCCGCGTGCGCGAGCAGTACTTC,CASSRVREQYF
TRBD1,TRBV13,.,TRBJ1-6,TGTGCCAGCAGCCCTAGGGACAGGGCTAGTTCACCCCTCCACTTT,CASSPRDRASSPLHF
TRBD1,TRBV3-1/TRBV3-2,few,TRBJ2-1,TGTGCCAGCAGCCAAGGGACAGGGGGCAATAAGTTCTTC,CASSQGTGGNKFF
TRBD2,TRBV9,.,TRBJ2-1,TGTGCCAGCAGCGTAGCTACCGCGGGAGGCGTGAATGAGCAGTTCTTC,CASSVATAGGVNEQFF
.,TRBV10-3,.,TRBJ2-7,TGTGCCATCGGCCTAGTTCACGAGCAGTACTTC,CAIGLVHEQYF
.,TRBV5-6,.,TRBJ1-3,TGTGCCAGCAGCTTGGTGGGGCCGTCTGGAAACACCATATATTTT,CASSLVGPSGNTIYF
TRBD1,TRBV4-3,few,TRBJ2-7,TGCGCCAGCAGCCAAAACAGGGGGCTTTCCTACGAGCAGTACTTC,CASSQNRGLSYEQYF
TRBD1,TRBV29-1,.,TRBJ2-7,TGCAGCGTTAGACAGGGAAGCTCCTACGAGCAGTACTTC,CSVRQGSSYEQYF
TRBD1,TRBV19,.,TRBJ2-7,TGTGCCAGTAGTACTAGGGCGACAGGGGGGAACTACGAGCAGTACTTC,CASSTRATGGNYEQYF
.,TRBV6-5,.,TRBJ1-5,TGTGCCAGCAGTTCGGACAGACGGGGGGCCCAGCATTTT,CASSSDRRGAQHF
TRBD1,TRBV4-3,.,TRBJ2-7,TGCGCCAGCGGGGGGACTTACACAGGGGGCGCAATCTACGAGCAGTACTTC,CASGGTYTGGAIYEQYF
.,TRBV9,once,TRBJ2-2,TGTGCCAGCAGCGTAGCGGGGGATAGCACCGGGGAGCTGTTTTTT,CASSVAGDSTGELFF
TRBD1,TRBV30,few,TRBJ1-2,TGTGCCTGGGAACTAGACAGGGCCGGCTACACCTTC,CAWELDRAGYTF
TRBD1,TRBV7-2,.,TRBJ1-1,TGTGCCAGCACCACCGGGACAGCGAACACTGAAGCTTTCTTT,CASTTGTANTEAFF
TRBD1,TRBV6-5,.,TRBJ2-7,TGTGCCAGCAGCCGTGATTACAGGGGACCCTACGAGCAGTACTTC,CASSRDYRGPYEQYF
TRBD1,TRBV6-2/TRBV6-3,.,TRBJ1-2,TGTGCCAGCAGTTTGGGACAGGCAAACTATGGCTACACCTTC,CASSLGQANYGYTF
TRBD2,TRBV3-1/TRBV3-2,.,TRBJ2-1,TGTGCCAGCAGCCAAGGACTAGCGGCCCACAATGAGCAGTTCTTC,CASSQGLAAHNEQFF
TRBD1,TRBV3-1/TRBV3-2,.,TRBJ2-4,TGTGCCAGCAGCCAGAAAGACAGGGCGGGAGCCAAAAACATTCAGTACTTC,CASSQKDRAGAKNIQYF
TRBD1,TRBV19,.,TRBJ1-1,TGTGCCAGTAGTACCGGGACAGGGTTATTGTACACTGAAGCTTTCTTT,CASSTGTGLLYTEAFF
.,TRBV24-1,.,TRBJ2-7,TGTGCCACCAGTGACGGGGGTTCCTACGAGCAGTACTTC,CATSDGGSYEQYF
.,TRBV18,few,TRBJ1-5,TGTGCCAGCTCACCACTCGGGGTAACCAATCAGCCCCAGCATTTT,CASSPLGVTNQPQHF
.,TRBV30,.,TRBJ1-1,TGTGCCTGGAGTGTATTGGGCAGGGGCACTGAAGCTTTCTTT,CAWSVLGRGTEAFF
.,TRBV9,.,TRBJ1-2,TGTGCCAGCAGCGTAGGACAGCTCAACTATGGCTACACCTTC,CASSVGQLNYGYTF
.,TRBV4-3,.,TRBJ1-2,TGCGCCAGCAGCCAAGAGGCACAGTCCTATGGCTACACCTTC,CASSQEAQSYGYTF
.,TRBV3-1/TRBV3-2,.,TRBJ1-2,TGTGCCAGCAGCCAAGGGGGAACAAGGCAGCCCGGGGATGGCTACACCTTC,CASSQGGTRQPGDGYTF
TRBD1,TRBV10-2,.,TRBJ2-7,TGCGCCAGCGGAAGCGCCCGGGACAGGCCCTCCTACGAGCAGTACTTC,CASGSARDRPSYEQYF
.,TRBV7-2,once,TRBJ2-7,TGTGCCAGCAGCAGGGGGGGCGCGGGGCTTGCCTACGAGCAGTACTTC,CASSRGGAGLAYEQYF
TRBD2,TRBV15,once,TRBJ2-5,TGTGCCACCAGCAGAGATCGTGGTAGCGGGAGGACCTGGGAGACCCAGTACTTC,CATSRDRGSGRTWETQYF
.,TRBV6-2/TRBV6-3,.,TRBJ2-7,TGTGCCAGCAGCCTCGGACTAAGCTCCTACGAGCAGTACTTC,CASSLGLSSYEQYF
TRBD2,TRBV7-9,.,TRBJ2-3,TGTGCCAGCAGCTTGGAGCGGGAGTCAGATACGCAGTATTTT,CASSLERESDTQYF